This T cell receptor (beta chain) was recorded in a study of somatic mutations in cytotoxic T cells in rheumatoid arthritis. Study as a whole: Patients had 25 to 30 ml EDTA blood drawn right after diagnosis, before any treatment.

Some clones are missing from TCRdb's copy, which holds only in-frame ones; the method was immunoSEQ multiplex PCR. The data contain 15,000 to 20,000 clones, around 79% of them singletons. Trimming pared 7 bases from V and 1 base from J, leaving 10 bases between. Germline-derived CDR1 and CDR2 are MNHEY and SVGAGI. CDR3 length: 13 amino acids. Sequences were obtained from CD8+ T cells sorted from blood. This chain uses TRBV6-5 with TRBJ2-5; no firm D call. This TCR was sampled from an adult with rheumatoid arthritis. The chain's CDR3 is CASTGLTQETQYF. For the CDR3, the DNA is TGTGCCAGCACCGGGCTTACCCAAGAGACCCAGTACTTC.